One and the same sample provided the 21 T cell receptor beta chains below, sequenced in a study of CD8+CD57+ T cells in acquired aplastic anemia. Profiles of TCR beta VDJ and CDR3 were generated from a genomic DNA template. TCRdb called the reads again in MiXCR, with one record for every CDR3 protein. The repertoire holds 260,000 or so distinct CDR3 sequences, 47% seen once, with 7.8% in the top ten. Patients sequenced had flow cytometry evidence of CD8+CD57+ cell expansion. Sequenced input: sorted CD4+, CD8+, or CD8+CD57+ T cells (not recorded which) from PBMCs. Receptor source: a human donor with aplastic anemia.

This clonotype was counted a few times. The rearrangement joins TRBV9 to TRBJ2-3; tentative D call: TRBD2 (5 bases). Germline V gives CDR1 SGDLS, CDR2 YYNGEE. This CDR3 is built from 17 residues. Trimming took off 0 bases at V and 0 bases at J, with 14 bases between the two ends. Here the CDR3 DNA reads TGTGCCAGCAGCGTAGGCCCAAACAGACTAAGCACAGATACGCAGTATTTT. Protein sequence: CASSVGPNRLSTDTQYF. The full variable domain, completed using reference TRBV9 and TRBJ2-3, is DSGVTQTPKHLITATGQRVTLRCSPRSGDLSVYWYQQSLDQGLQFLIQYYNGEERAKGNILERFSAQQFPDLHSELNLSSLELGDSALYFCASSVGPNRLSTDTQYFGPGTRLTVL.

The rearrangement uses TRBV19 and TRBJ1-2; D remains unclear. Trimming took 5 bases from V and 4 from J, leaving 11 bases between them. Germline V gene sequence: CDR1 LNHDA, CDR2 SQIVND (reference sequence). This CDR3 has 13 amino acids. The CDR3 DNA reads as TGTGCCAGTAGTGAAGACATAGGCTATGGCTACACCTTC. Its protein is CASSEDIGYGYTF.

Worth noting for this clonotype: A much bigger clone sits one base away, suggesting this may be a read error. This chain links TRBV4-3 with TRBJ2-5; D is undetermined. Germline CDR1 and CDR2: LGHNA and YSLEER. This CDR3 is 17 amino acids long. The CDR3 DNA sequence: TGCGCCAGCGGCCAAACCGCCCCCGCATCTAGTGTGCAGACCCAGTACTTC. This translates into CASGQTAPASSVQTQYF.

The J gene is TRBJ1-4, the V gene TRBV2; TRBD1 might be the D (5 bases). The CDR3 length is 15 residues. V was trimmed by 10 bases and J by 3 bases, leaving 18 bases between them. CDR1 SNHLY and CDR2 FYNNEI come from the germline V gene. In DNA, the CDR3 is TGTGCCACCCAGAGGGGTGGCGGGGCTAATGAAAAACTGTTTTTT. The encoded protein is CATQRGGGANEKLFF.

The genes are TRBV7-3 and TRBJ1-5; the D gene is possibly TRBD1 (5 bases). Germline CDR1 reads SGHTA; CDR2 reads FQGTGA. V gave up 2 bases and J gave up 2 bases, with 19 bases separating them. This CDR3 has 18 amino acids. The CDR3 here is CASSLYVRGGKGNQPQHF. Written as DNA, the CDR3 is TGTGCCAGCAGCTTATATGTGCGCGGGGGAAAGGGCAATCAGCCCCAGCATTTT.

This chain joins TRBV6-6 and TRBJ2-1; 10 bases align to TRBD1. The CDR3 runs 16 residues. Germline V CDR1 and CDR2: MNHNY, SVGAGI (reference sequence). Trimming at V came to 5 bases and at J to 1 base, leaving 5 bases not matched to a gene. CDR3 DNA: TGTGCCAGCAGTGAGGACAGGGGGGGGTCCTACAATGAGCAGTTCTTC. Protein sequence: CASSEDRGGSYNEQFF.

This clonotype was observed a single time. This chain links TRBV15 with TRBJ2-5, with 9 positions matching TRBD1. V trimming: 2 bases; J trimming: 5 bases; junction bases outside the gene matches: 12. Looked up from germline, CDR1 is LNHNV and CDR2 is YYDKDF (reference sequence). The CDR3 is 17 residues long. CDR3 sequence (DNA): TGTGCCACCAGCAGAAAGAACGACAGGGGGTTAATGGAGACCCAGTACTTC. The encoded protein is CATSRKNDRGLMETQYF. Complete variable domain (other parts from reference TRBV15 and TRBJ2-5): DAMVIQNPRYQVTQFGKPVTLSCSQTLNHNVMYWYQQKSSQAPKLLFHYYDKDFNNEADTPDNFQSRRPNTSFCFLDIRSPGLGDTAMYLCATSRKNDRGLMETQYFGPGTRLLVL.

This chain joins TRBV2 and TRBJ1-2, with D tentatively TRBD1 (6 bases). Germline V gene lookup returns CDR1 SNHLY and CDR2 FYNNEI. The germline V and J ends were trimmed by 6 bases and 7 bases, with 15 bases remaining between them. The CDR3 has 13 residues. The CDR3: CASSADSAFGYTF. The CDR3, as DNA: TGTGCCAGCAGCGCGGACAGTGCTTTTGGCTACACCTTC. The full variable domain, in which reference TRBV2 and TRBJ1-2 provide the parts outside the CDR3, is EPEVTQTPSHQVTQMGQEVILRCVPISNHLYFYWYRQILGQKVEFLVSFYNNEISEKSEIFDDQFSVERPDGSNFTLKIRSTKLEDSAMYFCASSADSAFGYTFGSGTRLTVV.

V gene TRBV7-9 combines with J gene TRBJ2-1; D is possibly TRBD1 or TRBD2 (7 bases each). The germline CDR1 and CDR2 sequences are SEHNR and FQNEAQ (reference sequence). V was clipped by 6 bases and J by 4 bases, with 16 bases between them. The CDR3 is 15 residues long. The CDR3 protein is CASSSPGGAYNEQFF. DNA of the CDR3: TGTGCCAGCAGTTCCCCAGGGGGGGCATACAATGAGCAGTTCTTC.

The sample holds one count of this clonotype. DNA of the CDR3: TGCAGCGTGGCCGGGACTAGCGGGTATACGCAGTATTTT. This encodes CSVAGTSGYTQYF. The V gene is TRBV29-1, the J gene TRBJ2-3; the match to TRBD2 covers 12 bases. The V and J ends lost 6 bases and 7 bases, in that order; junction bases with no gene match: 5. The CDR3 contains 13 residues. The V gene's germline CDR1 is SQVTM and CDR2 ANQGSEA.

This clonotype was observed many times. Its ends do not fully match the called genes, so a read error is possible. The chain carries TRBV20-1 and TRBJ2-5, with D possibly TRBD1 on 5 matching bases. CDR1 DFQATT and CDR2 SNEGSKA come from the germline V gene (reference sequence). The CDR3 contains 13 residues. The CDR3 is CSASSPGNYTWDF. CDR3 sequence (DNA): TGCAGTGCTAGTTCCCCAGGGAATTATACATGGGACTTC.

This rearrangement joins TRBV7-6 to TRBJ2-1, with 10 bases that match TRBD1. The CDR3 consists of 14 residues. Germline V gene sequence: CDR1 SGHVS, CDR2 FNYEAQ. After removal of 5 bases from V and 9 bases from J, the junction contained 7 bases not matched to a gene. CDR3 nucleotides: TGTGCCAGCAGCCTGGGGACAGGGGTTGGTGAGCAGTTCTTC. Translating gives CASSLGTGVGEQFF.

This chain joins TRBV3-1 and TRBJ1-6; no definite D call. V lost 4 bases, J lost 7 bases, and 11 bases lay in between. The CDR3 length is 14 residues. Germline V lookup: CDR1 LGHDT, CDR2 YNNKEL (reference sequence). CDR3 coding DNA: TGTGCCAGCAGCCCCCGACACAACAATTCACCCCTCCACTTT. It specifies CASSPRHNNSPLHF. The full variable domain, rest sourced from reference TRBV3-1 and TRBJ1-6, is DTAVSQTPKYLVTQMGNDKSIKCEQNLGHDTMYWYKQDSKKFLKIMFSYNNKELIINETVPNRFSPKSPDKAHLNLHINSLELGDSAVYFCASSPRHNNSPLHFGNGTRLTVT.

V usage is TRBV9 and J usage is TRBJ2-7; D is unclear. Germline V gives CDR1 SGDLS, CDR2 YYNGEE. Trimming left V 0 bases short and J 4 bases short, with 2 bases between. The CDR3 length is 11 residues. The CDR3 sequence: CASSVVYEQYF. CDR3 bases: TGTGCCAGCAGCGTAGTTTACGAGCAGTACTTC.

About this clonotype: One end of the junction is discordant with germline, which a read error may explain. The genes are TRBV5-5 and TRBJ1-1; D unresolved. Germline-derived CDR1 and CDR2 are SGHKS and YYEKEE (reference sequence). The length of the CDR3 is 15 residues. CDR3 nucleotide sequence: TGCGCCAGCAGCTTAACGGGCACCGTGAACACTGAAGCTTTCTTT. Translated, it gives CASSLTGTVNTEAFF.

Many counts were recorded for this clonotype. The chain employs TRBV27 and TRBJ2-1; D call uncertain. V lost 5 bases to trimming and J lost 9 bases, with 11 bases between them. The CDR3 extends over 12 amino acids. Germline V CDR1 and CDR2: MNHEY, SMNVEV (reference sequence). The CDR3 protein is CASSLPRSEQFF. Here the CDR3 DNA reads TGTGCCAGCAGTCTCCCTCGGAGTGAGCAGTTCTTC.

The V and J genes are TRBV15 and TRBJ1-5; possible D gene TRBD1, 5 bases. The CDR3 runs to 15 residues. With 0 bases removed from V and 5 bases from J, the gap between germline ends came to 11 bases. Germline V gives CDR1 LNHNV, CDR2 YYDKDF (reference sequence). The CDR3 region is CATSRDGRDHQPQHF. The CDR3 coding sequence is TGTGCCACCAGCAGAGACGGCAGGGATCATCAGCCCCAGCATTTT.

This clonotype has just a few counts. The V call is TRBV28, the J call TRBJ1-5, with TRBD1 matching over 8 bases. Germline V gene data show CDR1 as MDHEN and CDR2 as SYDVKM. With 2 bases clipped from V and 6 bases from J, the junction kept 9 bases outside the gene matches. This CDR3 comprises 16 residues. The CDR3 sequence is CASSLSRQGAAQPQHF. The CDR3 DNA reads TGTGCCAGCAGTTTAAGTCGCCAGGGGGCAGCTCAGCCCCAGCATTTT.

This clonotype appeared once. Germline and junction disagree at one end, which may indicate a read error. The chain joins TRBV7-9 to TRBJ1-4, with TRBD1 matching over 9 bases. The CDR3 has 10 residues. In germline, CDR1 is SEHNR, CDR2 FQNEAQ (reference sequence). The CDR3 loop is CASSPTGTGF. Written as DNA, the CDR3 is TGTGCCAGCAGCCCCACCGGGACAGGGTTT. Supplemented by reference TRBV7-9 and TRBJ1-4, the full variable domain reads DTGVSQNPRHKITKRGQNVTFRCDPISEHNRLYWYRQTLGQGPEFLTYFQNEAQLEKSRLLSDRFSAERPKGSFSTLEIQRTEQGDSAMYLCASSPTGTGFGSGTQLSVL.

This clonotype was seen just once. This chain links TRBV12-5 with TRBJ1-5; 7 positions agree with TRBD1. The CDR3 has 13 amino acids. Per the germline V gene, CDR1 is LGHNT and CDR2 is FRNRAP. The CDR3 is CASRGRASQPQHF. In nucleotides, the CDR3 is TGTGCCAGCAGGGGGAGGGCCAGTCAGCCCCAGCATTTT.

The rearrangement links TRBV5-1 to TRBJ2-7; possible D gene TRBD1, 6 bases. Germline V gene data show CDR1 as SGHRS and CDR2 as YFSETQ. The length of the CDR3 is 17 residues. Trimming left V 4 bases short and J 2 bases short, with 22 bases between. CDR3 region: CASSQRGAGAVTYEQYF. CDR3 nucleotide sequence: TGCGCCAGCAGCCAGAGAGGGGCAGGGGCCGTAACCTACGAGCAGTACTTC.